This paragraph covers one T cell receptor (beta chain) sequence. This specimen belongs to a study of blood T cell repertoires in COVID-19. Per the authors' pipeline: Reference gene primer amplification gave nucleated cell count estimates. Sequencing was performed with immunoSEQ multiplex PCR; in TCRdb, only in-frame clones are kept and a portion is missing. V, J and clone size derive from that table, while D and trimming were established from the DNA sequence. The data contain about 500,000 clones, 80% to 90% of them singletons. The CDR3 consists of 13 residues. V was clipped by 1 base and J by 15 bases; unmatched bases: 9. CDR1 SGHTA and CDR2 FQGTGA come from the germline V gene.

Sequencing input: peripheral blood. This chain joins TRBV7-3 and TRBJ2-1; 7 bases align to TRBD2. The sequence was obtained from a man aged 18 to 30 with COVID-19, enrolled during active disease. The CDR3 coding sequence is TGTGCCAGCAGCTTAAAGGCGGGAGCGGCGGTGTTCTTC. Translation gives CASSLKAGAAVFF.